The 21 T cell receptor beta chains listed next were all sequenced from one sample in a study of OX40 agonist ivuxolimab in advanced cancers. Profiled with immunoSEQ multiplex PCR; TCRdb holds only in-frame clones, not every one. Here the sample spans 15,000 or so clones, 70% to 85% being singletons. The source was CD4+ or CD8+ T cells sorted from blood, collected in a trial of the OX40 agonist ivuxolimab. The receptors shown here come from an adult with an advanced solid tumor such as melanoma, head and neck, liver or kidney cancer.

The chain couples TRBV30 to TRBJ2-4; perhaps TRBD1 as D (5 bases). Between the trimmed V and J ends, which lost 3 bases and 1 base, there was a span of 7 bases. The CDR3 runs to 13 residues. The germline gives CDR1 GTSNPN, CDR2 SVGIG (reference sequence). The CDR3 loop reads CAWRPGAKNIQYF. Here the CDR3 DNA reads TGTGCCTGGAGGCCAGGGGCCAAAAACATTCAGTACTTC.

The CDR3 DNA sequence: TGTGCCACCGTAAAGGGGGGCATAGGGCCCAACGAGCAGTACTTC. Its translation: CATVKGGIGPNEQYF. J is TRBJ2-7 and V is TRBV6-5; D may be TRBD1 or TRBD2 (6 bases each). CDR3 length equals 15 residues. Germline-derived CDR1 and CDR2 are MNHEY and SVGAGI. V dropped 10 bases and J dropped 5 bases, with 24 bases sitting between them.

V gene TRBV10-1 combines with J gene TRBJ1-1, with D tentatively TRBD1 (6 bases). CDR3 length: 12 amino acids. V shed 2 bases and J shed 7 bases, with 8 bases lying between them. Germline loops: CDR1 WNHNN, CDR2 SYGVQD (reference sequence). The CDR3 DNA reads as TGCGCCAGCAGTGAGGAAGGGGGTGAAGCTTTCTTT. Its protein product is CASSEEGGEAFF.

CDR3 coding DNA: TGTGCCAGCAGCTTTAACAGGGGGCCGGGGACTGAAGCTTTCTTT. It yields the protein CASSFNRGPGTEAFF. V gene TRBV7-9 combines with J gene TRBJ1-1; 9 nucleotides agree with TRBD1. J was trimmed by 5 bases and V by 3 bases; bases with no gene match: 7. Germline V CDR1 and CDR2: SEHNR, FQNEAQ (reference sequence). This CDR3 contains 15 residues.

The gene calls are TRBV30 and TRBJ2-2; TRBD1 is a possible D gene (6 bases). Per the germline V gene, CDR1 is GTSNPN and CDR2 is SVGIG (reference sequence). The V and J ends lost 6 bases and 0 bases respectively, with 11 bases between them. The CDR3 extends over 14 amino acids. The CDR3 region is CACTRQANTGELFF. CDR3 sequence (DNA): TGTGCCTGCACGCGACAGGCGAACACCGGGGAGCTGTTTTTT. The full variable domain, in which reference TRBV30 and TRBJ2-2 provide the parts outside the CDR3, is SQTIHQWPATLVQPVGSPLSLECTVEGTSNPNLYWYRQAAGRGLQLLFYSVGIGQISSEVPQNLSASRPQDRQFILSSKKLLLSDSGFYLCACTRQANTGELFFGEGSRLTVL.

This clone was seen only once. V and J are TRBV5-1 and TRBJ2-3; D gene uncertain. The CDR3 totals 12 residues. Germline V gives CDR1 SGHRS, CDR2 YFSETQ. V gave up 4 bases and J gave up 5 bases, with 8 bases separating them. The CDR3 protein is CASSVTLDTQYF. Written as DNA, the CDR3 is TGCGCCAGCAGCGTTACCTTAGATACGCAGTATTTT. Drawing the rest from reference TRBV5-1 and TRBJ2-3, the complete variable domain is KAGVTQTPRYLIKTRGQQVTLSCSPISGHRSVSWYQQTPGQGLQFLFEYFSETQRNKGNFPGRFSGRQFSNSRSEMNVSTLELGDSALYLCASSVTLDTQYFGPGTRLTVL.

The CDR3 coding sequence is TGTGCCAGCAGCTTAGGGGGGCCCAGGCCCCAGCATTTT. Protein: CASSLGGPRPQHF. The J gene is TRBJ1-5, the V gene TRBV7-9; D is perhaps TRBD1 (6 bases). This CDR3 region has 13 residues. In germline, CDR1 is SEHNR, CDR2 FQNEAQ (reference sequence). The germline V and J ends were trimmed by 1 base and 9 bases, with 10 bases remaining between them.

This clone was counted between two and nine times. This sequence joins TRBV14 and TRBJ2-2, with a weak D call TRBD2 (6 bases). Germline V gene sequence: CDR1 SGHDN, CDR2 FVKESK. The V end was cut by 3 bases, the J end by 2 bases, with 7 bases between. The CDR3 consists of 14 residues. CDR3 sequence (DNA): TGTGCCAGCAGCCACGGGGGTAACACCGGGGAGCTGTTTTTT. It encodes CASSHGGNTGELFF.

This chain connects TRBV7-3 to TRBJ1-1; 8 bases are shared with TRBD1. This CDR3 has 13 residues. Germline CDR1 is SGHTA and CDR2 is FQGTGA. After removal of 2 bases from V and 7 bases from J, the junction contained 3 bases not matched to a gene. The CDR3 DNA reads TGTGCCAGCAGCTTAGTAACAGGGGGTGAAGCTTTCTTT. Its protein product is CASSLVTGGEAFF. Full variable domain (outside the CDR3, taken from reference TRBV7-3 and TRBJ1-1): GAGVSQTPSNKVTEKGKYVELRCDPISGHTALYWYRQSLGQGPEFLIYFQGTGAADDSGLPNDRFFAVRPEGSVSTLKIQRTERGDSAVYLCASSLVTGGEAFFGQGTRLTVV.

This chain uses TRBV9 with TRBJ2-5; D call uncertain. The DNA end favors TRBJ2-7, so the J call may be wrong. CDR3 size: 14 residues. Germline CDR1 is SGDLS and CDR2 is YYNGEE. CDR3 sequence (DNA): TGTGCCAGCAGCGTAGGGACCGTGTCCTACGAGCAGTACTTC. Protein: CASSVGTVSYEQYF.

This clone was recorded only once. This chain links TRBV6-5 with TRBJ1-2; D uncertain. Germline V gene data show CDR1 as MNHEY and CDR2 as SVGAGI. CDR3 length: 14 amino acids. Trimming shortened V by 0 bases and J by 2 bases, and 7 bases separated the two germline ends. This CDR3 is CASSYSAQNYGYTF. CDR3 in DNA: TGTGCCAGCAGTTACTCAGCCCAAAACTATGGCTACACCTTC.

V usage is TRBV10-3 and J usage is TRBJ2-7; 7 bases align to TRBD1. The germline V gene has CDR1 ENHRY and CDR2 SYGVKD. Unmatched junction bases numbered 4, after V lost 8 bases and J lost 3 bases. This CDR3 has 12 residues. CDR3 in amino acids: CAIGQGVYEQYF. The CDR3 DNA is TGTGCCATCGGGCAGGGGGTCTACGAGCAGTACTTC.

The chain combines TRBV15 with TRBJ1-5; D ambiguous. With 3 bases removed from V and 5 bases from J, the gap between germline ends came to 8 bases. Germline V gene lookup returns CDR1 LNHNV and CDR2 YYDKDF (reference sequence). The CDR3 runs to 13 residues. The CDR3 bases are TGTGCCACCAGCAGCGGGCTCTATCAGCCCCAGCATTTT. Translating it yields CATSSGLYQPQHF.

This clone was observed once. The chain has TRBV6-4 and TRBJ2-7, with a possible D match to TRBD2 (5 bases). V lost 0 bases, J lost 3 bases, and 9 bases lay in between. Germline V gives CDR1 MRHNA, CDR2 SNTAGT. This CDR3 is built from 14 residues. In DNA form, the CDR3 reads TGTGCCAGCAGTGACTCGAGGGCAAACTACGAGCAGTACTTC. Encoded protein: CASSDSRANYEQYF.

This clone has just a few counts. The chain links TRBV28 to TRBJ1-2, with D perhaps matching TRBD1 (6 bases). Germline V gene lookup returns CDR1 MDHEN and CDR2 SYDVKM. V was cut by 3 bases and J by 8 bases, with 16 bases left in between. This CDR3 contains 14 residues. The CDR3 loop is CASSLGTHTMGYTF. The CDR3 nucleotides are TGTGCCAGCAGTTTGGGGACACACACTATGGGCTACACCTTC.

The CDR3 DNA is TGTGCCTGGAGTGTGGTGGGGGTCACAGATACGCAGTATTTT. This gives the protein CAWSVVGVTDTQYF. The chain is built from TRBV30 and TRBJ2-3; D possibly matches TRBD1 or TRBD2 (5 bases each). CDR1 and CDR2 from the germline V gene are GTSNPN and SVGIG (reference sequence). This CDR3 contains 14 residues. Trimming pared 0 bases from V and 2 bases from J, leaving 9 bases between.

CDR3 amino acids: CATSPRTGMNTEAFF. The CDR3 DNA reads as TGTGCCACCAGCCCAAGGACAGGGATGAACACTGAAGCTTTCTTT. V usage is TRBV15 and J usage is TRBJ1-1, with 8 bases that match TRBD1. This CDR3 comprises 15 residues. Germline-derived CDR1 and CDR2 are LNHNV and YYDKDF (reference sequence). With 5 bases clipped from V and 0 bases from J, the junction kept 5 bases outside the gene matches.

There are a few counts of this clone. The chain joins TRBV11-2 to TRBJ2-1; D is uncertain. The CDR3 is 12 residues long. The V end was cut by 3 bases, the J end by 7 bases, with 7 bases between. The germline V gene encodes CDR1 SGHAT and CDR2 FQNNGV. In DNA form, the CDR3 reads TGTGCCAGCAGCTTGGGAAGAAATGAGCAGTTCTTC. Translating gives CASSLGRNEQFF.

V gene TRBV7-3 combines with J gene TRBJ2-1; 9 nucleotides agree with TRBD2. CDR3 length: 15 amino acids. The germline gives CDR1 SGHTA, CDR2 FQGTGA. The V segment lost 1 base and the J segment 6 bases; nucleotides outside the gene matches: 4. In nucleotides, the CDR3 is TGTGCCAGCAGCTTAAGTAGCGGGAGCAGCAATGAGCAGTTCTTC. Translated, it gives CASSLSSGSSNEQFF.

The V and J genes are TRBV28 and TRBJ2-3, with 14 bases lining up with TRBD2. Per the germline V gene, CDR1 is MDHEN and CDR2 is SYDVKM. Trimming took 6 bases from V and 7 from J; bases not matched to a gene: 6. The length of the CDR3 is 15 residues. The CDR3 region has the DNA TGTGCCAGCAGGGAGACTAGCGGGAGGGGGTATACGCAGTATTTT. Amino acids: CASRETSGRGYTQYF. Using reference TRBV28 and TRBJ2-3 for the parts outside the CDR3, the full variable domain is DVKVTQSSRYLVKRTGEKVFLECVQDMDHENMFWYRQDPGLGLRLIYFSYDVKMKEKGDIPEGYSVSREKKERFSLILESASTNQTSMYLCASRETSGRGYTQYFGPGTRLTVL.

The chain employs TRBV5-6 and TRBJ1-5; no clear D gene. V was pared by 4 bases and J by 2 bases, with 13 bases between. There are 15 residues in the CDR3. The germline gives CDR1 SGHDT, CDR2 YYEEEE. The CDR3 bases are TGTGCCAGCAGCGATTCTACGGAGGGCAATCAGCCCCAGCATTTT. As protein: CASSDSTEGNQPQHF.